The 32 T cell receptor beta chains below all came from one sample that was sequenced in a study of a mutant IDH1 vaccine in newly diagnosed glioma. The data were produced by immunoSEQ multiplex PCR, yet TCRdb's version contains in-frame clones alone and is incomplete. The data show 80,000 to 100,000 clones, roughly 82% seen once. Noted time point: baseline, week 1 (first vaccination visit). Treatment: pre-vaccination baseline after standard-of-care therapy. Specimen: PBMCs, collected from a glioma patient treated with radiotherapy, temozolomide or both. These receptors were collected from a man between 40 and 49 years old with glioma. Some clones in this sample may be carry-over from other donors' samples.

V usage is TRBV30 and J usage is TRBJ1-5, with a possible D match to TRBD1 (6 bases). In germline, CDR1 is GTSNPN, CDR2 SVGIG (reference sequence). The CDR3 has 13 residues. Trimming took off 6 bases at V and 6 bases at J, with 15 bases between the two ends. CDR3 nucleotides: TGTGCCTGCAGCGGGGGGCACGGTCAGCCCCAGCATTTT. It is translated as CACSGGHGQPQHF.

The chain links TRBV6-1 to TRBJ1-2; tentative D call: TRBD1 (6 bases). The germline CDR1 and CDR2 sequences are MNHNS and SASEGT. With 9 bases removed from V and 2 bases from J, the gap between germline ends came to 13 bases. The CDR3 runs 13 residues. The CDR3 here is CASSLGANYGYTF. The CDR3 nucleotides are TGTGCCAGTTCCTTGGGGGCGAACTATGGCTACACCTTC.

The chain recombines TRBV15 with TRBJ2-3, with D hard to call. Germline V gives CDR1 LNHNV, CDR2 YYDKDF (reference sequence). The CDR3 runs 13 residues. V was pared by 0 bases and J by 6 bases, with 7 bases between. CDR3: CATSREEQDTQYF. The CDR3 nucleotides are TGTGCCACCAGCAGAGAAGAGCAGGATACGCAGTATTTT.

The CDR3 here is CASSPRWGRNSPLHF. CDR3 nucleotides: TGTGCCAGCAGCCCCCGGTGGGGCCGAAATTCACCCCTCCACTTT. V usage is TRBV7-8 and J usage is TRBJ1-6, with a possible D match to TRBD1 (5 bases). V lost 5 bases, J lost 7 bases, and 15 bases lay in between. There are 15 residues in the CDR3. The V gene's germline CDR1 is SGHVS and CDR2 FQNEAQ.

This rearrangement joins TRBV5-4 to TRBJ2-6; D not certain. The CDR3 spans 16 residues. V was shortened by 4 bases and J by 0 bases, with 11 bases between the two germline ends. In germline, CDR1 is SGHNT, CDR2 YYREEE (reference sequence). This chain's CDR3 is CASSPSATSGANVLTF. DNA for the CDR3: TGTGCCAGCAGCCCTTCAGCCACCTCTGGGGCCAACGTCCTGACTTTC. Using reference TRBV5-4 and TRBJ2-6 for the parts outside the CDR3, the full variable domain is ETGVTQSPTHLIKTRGQQVTLRCSSQSGHNTVSWYQQALGQGPQFIFQYYREEENGRGNFPPRFSGLQFPNYSSELNVNALELDDSALYLCASSPSATSGANVLTFGAGSRLTVL.

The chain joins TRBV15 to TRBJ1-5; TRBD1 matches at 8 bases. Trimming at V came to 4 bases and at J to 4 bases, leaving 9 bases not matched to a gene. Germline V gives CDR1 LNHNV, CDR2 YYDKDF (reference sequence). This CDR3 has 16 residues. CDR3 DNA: TGTGCCACCAGCACTGGGACAGGTGATCAAAATCAGCCCCAGCATTTT. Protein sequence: CATSTGTGDQNQPQHF. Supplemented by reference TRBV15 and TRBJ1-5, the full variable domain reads DAMVIQNPRYQVTQFGKPVTLSCSQTLNHNVMYWYQQKSSQAPKLLFHYYDKDFNNEADTPDNFQSRRPNTSFCFLDIRSPGLGDTAMYLCATSTGTGDQNQPQHFGDGTRLSIL.

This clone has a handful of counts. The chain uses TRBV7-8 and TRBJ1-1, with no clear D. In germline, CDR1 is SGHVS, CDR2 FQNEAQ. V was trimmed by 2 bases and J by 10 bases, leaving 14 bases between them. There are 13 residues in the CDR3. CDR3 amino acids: CASSLSQDTRAFF. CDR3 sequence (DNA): TGTGCCAGCAGCTTATCCCAAGACACTAGAGCTTTCTTT.

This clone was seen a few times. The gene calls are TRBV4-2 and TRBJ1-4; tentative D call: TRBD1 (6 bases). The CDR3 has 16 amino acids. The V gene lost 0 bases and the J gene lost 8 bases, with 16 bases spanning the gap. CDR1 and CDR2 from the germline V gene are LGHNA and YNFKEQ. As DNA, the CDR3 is TGTGCCAGCAGCCAAGATCTTGGAACAGGGCACGAAAAACTGTTTTTT. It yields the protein CASSQDLGTGHEKLFF.

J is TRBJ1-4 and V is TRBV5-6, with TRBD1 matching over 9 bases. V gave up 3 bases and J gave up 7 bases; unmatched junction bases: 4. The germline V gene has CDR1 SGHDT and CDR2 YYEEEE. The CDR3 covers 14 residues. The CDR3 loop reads CASSWDRDGEKLFF. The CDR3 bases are TGTGCCAGCAGCTGGGACAGGGATGGTGAAAAACTGTTTTTT.

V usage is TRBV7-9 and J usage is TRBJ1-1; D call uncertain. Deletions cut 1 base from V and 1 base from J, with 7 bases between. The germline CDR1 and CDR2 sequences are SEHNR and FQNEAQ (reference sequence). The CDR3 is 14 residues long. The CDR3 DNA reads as TGTGCCAGCAGCTTAGTACGGGGGAACACTGAAGCTTTCTTT. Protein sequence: CASSLVRGNTEAFF.

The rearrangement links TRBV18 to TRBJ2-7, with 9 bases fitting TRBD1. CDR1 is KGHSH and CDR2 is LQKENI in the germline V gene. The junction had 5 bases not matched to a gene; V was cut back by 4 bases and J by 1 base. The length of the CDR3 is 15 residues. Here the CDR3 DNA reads TGTGCCAGCTCACGGGGACAGGGCGATTCCTACGAGCAGTACTTC. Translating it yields CASSRGQGDSYEQYF.

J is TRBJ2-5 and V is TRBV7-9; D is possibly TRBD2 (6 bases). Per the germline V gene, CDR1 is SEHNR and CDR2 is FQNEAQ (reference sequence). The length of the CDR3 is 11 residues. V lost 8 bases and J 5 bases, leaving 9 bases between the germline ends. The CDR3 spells CASGRGETQYF. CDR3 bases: TGTGCCAGCGGACGGGGGGAGACCCAGTACTTC.

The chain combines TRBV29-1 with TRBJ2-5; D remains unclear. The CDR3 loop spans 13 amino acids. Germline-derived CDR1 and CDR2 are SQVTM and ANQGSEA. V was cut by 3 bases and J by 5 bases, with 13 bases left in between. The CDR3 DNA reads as TGCAGCGTTGATTCACAGTCGGTTGAGACCCAGTACTTC. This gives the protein CSVDSQSVETQYF.

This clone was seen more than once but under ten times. This chain's CDR3 is CASSLGRNTEAFF. CDR3 nucleotide sequence: TGTGCCAGCAGCTTAGGGCGGAACACTGAAGCTTTCTTT. The V gene is TRBV7-2, the J gene TRBJ1-1; D is unclear. The CDR3 is 13 amino acids. The V end was cut by 1 base, the J end by 1 base, with 4 bases between. Germline V gene lookup returns CDR1 SGHTA and CDR2 FQGNSA.

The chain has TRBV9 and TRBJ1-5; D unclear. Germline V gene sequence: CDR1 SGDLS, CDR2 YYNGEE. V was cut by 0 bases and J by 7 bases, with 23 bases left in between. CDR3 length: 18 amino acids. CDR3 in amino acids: CASSVGPFPTGGRQPQHF. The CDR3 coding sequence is TGTGCCAGCAGCGTAGGGCCCTTCCCCACGGGCGGGAGGCAGCCCCAGCATTTT.

CDR3 protein: CASSVGGTGNTEAFF. The CDR3 region has the DNA TGTGCCAGCAGCGTAGGTGGGACAGGGAACACTGAAGCTTTCTTT. The chain carries TRBV9 and TRBJ1-1; 8 bases are a match to TRBD1. The CDR3 runs 15 residues. Germline CDR1 SGDLS, CDR2 YYNGEE. With 0 bases clipped from V and 1 base from J, the junction kept 2 bases outside the gene matches.

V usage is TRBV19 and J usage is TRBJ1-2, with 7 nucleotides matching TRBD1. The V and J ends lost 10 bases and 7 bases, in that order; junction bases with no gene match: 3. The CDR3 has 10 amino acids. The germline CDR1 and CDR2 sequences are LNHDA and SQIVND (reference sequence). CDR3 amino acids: CATAGGGYTF. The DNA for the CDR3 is TGTGCCACCGCAGGGGGTGGCTACACCTTC.

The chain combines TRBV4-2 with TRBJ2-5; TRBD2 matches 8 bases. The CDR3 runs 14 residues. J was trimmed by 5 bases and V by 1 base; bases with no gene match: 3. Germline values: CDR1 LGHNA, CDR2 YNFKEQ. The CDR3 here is CASSQAGGQETQYF. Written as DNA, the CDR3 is TGTGCCAGCAGCCAAGCGGGGGGGCAGGAGACCCAGTACTTC.

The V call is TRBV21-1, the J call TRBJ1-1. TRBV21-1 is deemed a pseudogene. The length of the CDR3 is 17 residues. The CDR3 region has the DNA TGTGCCAGCAGCGCCTCCTCTGCTTTGGGGTTGAACACTGAAGCTTTCTTT. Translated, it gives CASSASSALGLNTEAFF.

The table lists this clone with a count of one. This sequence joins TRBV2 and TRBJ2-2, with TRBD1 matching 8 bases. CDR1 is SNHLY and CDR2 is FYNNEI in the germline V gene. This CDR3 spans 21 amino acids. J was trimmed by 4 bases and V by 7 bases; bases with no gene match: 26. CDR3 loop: CASNLRVTKKDRDYFTGELFF. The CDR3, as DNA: TGTGCCAGCAACCTCCGAGTGACCAAAAAGGACAGGGATTATTTCACCGGGGAGCTGTTTTTT.

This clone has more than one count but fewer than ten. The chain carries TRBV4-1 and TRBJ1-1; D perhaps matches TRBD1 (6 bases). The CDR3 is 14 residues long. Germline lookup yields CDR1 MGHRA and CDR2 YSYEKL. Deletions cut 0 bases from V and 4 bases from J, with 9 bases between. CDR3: CASSQEQGSTEAFF. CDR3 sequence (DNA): TGCGCCAGCAGCCAAGAGCAGGGGAGCACTGAAGCTTTCTTT.

The CDR3 bases are TGCGCCAGCAGCTTGGTCCTAGGCGGGGGGGCAGCAGATACGCAGTATTTT. It yields the protein CASSLVLGGGAADTQYF. This chain links TRBV5-1 with TRBJ2-3; 9 bases line up with TRBD2. The V gene end was trimmed by 0 bases and the J gene end by 4 bases; junction bases not matched to a gene: 9. Germline CDR1 is SGHRS and CDR2 is YFSETQ. The CDR3 has 17 amino acids.

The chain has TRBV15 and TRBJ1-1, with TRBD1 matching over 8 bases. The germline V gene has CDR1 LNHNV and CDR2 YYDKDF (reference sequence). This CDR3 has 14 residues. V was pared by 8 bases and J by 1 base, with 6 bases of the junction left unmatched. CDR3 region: CATQGALTNTEAFF. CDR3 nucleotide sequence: TGTGCCACCCAGGGGGCCCTAACGAACACTGAAGCTTTCTTT. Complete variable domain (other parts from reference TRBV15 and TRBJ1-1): DAMVIQNPRYQVTQFGKPVTLSCSQTLNHNVMYWYQQKSSQAPKLLFHYYDKDFNNEADTPDNFQSRRPNTSFCFLDIRSPGLGDTAMYLCATQGALTNTEAFFGQGTRLTVV.

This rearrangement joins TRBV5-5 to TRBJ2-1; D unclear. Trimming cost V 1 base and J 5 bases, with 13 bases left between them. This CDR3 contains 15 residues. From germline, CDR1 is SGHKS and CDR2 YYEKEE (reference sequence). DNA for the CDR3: TGTGCCAGCAGCTTGAGAATAGGAGAGAACAATGAGCAGTTCTTC. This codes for CASSLRIGENNEQFF.

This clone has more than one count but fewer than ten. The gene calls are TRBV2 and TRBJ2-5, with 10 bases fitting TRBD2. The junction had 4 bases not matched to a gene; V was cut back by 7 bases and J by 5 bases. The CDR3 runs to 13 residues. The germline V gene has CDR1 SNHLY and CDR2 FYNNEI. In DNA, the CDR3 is TGTGCCAGCAAGCGGGGGGGCAGGGAGACCCAGTACTTC. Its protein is CASKRGGRETQYF.

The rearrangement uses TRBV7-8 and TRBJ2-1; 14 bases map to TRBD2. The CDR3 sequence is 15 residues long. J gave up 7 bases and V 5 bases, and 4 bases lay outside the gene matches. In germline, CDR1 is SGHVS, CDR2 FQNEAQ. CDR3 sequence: CASSPWTSGGNEQFF. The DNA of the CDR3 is TGTGCCAGCAGCCCCTGGACTAGCGGGGGGAATGAGCAGTTCTTC. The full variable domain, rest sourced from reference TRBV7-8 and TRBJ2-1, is GAGVSQSPRYKVAKRGQDVALRCDPISGHVSLFWYQQALGQGPEFLTYFQNEAQLDKSGLPSDRFFAERPEGSVSTLKIQRTQQEDSAVYLCASSPWTSGGNEQFFGPGTRLTVL.

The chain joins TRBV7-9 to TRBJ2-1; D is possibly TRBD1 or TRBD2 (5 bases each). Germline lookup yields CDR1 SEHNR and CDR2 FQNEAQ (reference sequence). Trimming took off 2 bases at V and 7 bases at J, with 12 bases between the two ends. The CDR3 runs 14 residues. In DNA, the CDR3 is TGTGCCAGCAGCTTAAGTGGTGGGGGTAATGAGCAGTTCTTC. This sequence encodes CASSLSGGGNEQFF. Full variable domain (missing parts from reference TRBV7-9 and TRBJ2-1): DTGVSQNPRHKITKRGQNVTFRCDPISEHNRLYWYRQTLGQGPEFLTYFQNEAQLEKSRLLSDRFSAERPKGSFSTLEIQRTEQGDSAMYLCASSLSGGGNEQFFGPGTRLTVL.

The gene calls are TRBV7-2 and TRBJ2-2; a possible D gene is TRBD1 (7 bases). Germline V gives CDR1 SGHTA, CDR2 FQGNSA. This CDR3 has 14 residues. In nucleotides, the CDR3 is TGTTCCACCTCTTACCAGGGGGGAACCGGGGAGCTGTTTTTT. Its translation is CSTSYQGGTGELFF.

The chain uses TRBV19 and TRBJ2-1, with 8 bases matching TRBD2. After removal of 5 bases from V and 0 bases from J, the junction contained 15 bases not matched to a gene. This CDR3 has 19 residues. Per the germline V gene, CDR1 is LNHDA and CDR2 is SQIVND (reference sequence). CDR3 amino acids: CASSDPHSGGGSSYNEQFF. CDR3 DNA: TGTGCCAGTAGTGACCCACACTCGGGGGGGGGAAGCTCCTACAATGAGCAGTTCTTC.

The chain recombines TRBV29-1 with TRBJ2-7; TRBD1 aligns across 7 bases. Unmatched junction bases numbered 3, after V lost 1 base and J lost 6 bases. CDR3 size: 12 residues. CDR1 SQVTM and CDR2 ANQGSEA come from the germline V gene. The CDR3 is CSVEAGGVEQYF. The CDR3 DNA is TGCAGCGTTGAAGCAGGGGGTGTCGAGCAGTACTTC.

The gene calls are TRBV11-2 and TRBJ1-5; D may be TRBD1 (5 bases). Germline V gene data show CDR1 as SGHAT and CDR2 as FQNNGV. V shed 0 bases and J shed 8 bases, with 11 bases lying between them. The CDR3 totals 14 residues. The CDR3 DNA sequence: TGTGCCAGCAGCTTAGATGGGGGGGGAAAGCCCCAGCATTTT. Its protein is CASSLDGGGKPQHF.

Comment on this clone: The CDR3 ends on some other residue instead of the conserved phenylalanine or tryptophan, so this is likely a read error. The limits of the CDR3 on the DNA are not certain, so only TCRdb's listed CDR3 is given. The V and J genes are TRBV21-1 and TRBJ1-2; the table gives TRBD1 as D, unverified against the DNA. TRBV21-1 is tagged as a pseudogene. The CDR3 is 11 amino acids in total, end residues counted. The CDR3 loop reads CASSTQGQGPL.